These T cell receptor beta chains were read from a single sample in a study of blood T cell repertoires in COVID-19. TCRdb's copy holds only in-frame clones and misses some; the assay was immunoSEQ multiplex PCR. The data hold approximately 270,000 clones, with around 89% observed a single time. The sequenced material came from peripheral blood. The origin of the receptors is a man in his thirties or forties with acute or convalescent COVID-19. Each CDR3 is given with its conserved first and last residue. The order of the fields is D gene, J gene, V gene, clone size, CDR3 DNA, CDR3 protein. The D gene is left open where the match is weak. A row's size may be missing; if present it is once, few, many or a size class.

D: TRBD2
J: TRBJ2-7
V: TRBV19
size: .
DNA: TGTGCCAGTAGCGGGACTAGCGGGAGCTACGAGCAGTACTTC
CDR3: CASSGTSGSYEQYF

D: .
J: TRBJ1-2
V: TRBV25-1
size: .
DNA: TGTGCCAGCAGCAGACAGAACTATGGCTACACCTTC
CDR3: CASSRQNYGYTF

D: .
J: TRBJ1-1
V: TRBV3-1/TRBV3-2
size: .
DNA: TGTGCCAGCAGCCAAGCAGGACACCGATCCGCTGAAGCTTTCTTT
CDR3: CASSQAGHRSAEAFF

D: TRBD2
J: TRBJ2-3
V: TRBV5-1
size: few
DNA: TGCGCCAGCAGCTTGGGACTAGCGGGAGACACAGATACGCAGTATTTT
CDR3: CASSLGLAGDTDTQYF

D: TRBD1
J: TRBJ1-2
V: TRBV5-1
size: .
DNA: TGCGCCAGCAGCTTGGTACCCGGGACAGGGGCTCCAGCAGGCTACACCTTC
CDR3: CASSLVPGTGAPAGYTF

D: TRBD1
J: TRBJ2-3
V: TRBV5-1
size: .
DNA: TGCGCCAGCAGCCAGGGACAGGGGCCGTGGGATACGCAGTATTTT
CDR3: CASSQGQGPWDTQYF

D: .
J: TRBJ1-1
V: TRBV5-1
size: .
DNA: TGCGCCAGCAGCTTACAGGGACGGACTGAAGCTTTCTTT
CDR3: CASSLQGRTEAFF

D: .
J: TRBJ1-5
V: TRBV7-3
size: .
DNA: TGTGCCAGCAGCCACCCGCAGGGCAATCAGCCCCAGCATTTT
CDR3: CASSHPQGNQPQHF

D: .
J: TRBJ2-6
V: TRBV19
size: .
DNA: TGTGCCTCGGGTGACAACGTCCTGACTTTC
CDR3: CASGDNVLTF

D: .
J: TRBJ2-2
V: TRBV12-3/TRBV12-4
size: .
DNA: TGTGCCAGCAGTTTGTTCAGGGAGCTGTTTTTT
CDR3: CASSLFRELFF

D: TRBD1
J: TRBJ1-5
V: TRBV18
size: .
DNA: TGTGCCAGCTCACCACCGGGCAGGGGGACCAATCAGCCCCAGCATTTT
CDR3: CASSPPGRGTNQPQHF

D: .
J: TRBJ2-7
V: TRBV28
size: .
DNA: TGTGCCAGCAGAATATCCGGGACACGCTTTCTCGAGCAGTACTTC
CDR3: CASRISGTRFLEQYF

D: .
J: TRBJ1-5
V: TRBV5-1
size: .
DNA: TGCGCCAGCAGCCCGGACAGAAATCAGCCCCAGCATTTT
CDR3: CASSPDRNQPQHF

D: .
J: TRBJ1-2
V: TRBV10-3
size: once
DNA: TGTGCCATCAGTGAGTCGGGCAGGGGCTACACCTTC
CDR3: CAISESGRGYTF

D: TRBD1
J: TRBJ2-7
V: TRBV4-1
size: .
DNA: TGCGCCAGCAGCCAAGGTTCCGGGACAGGGGCGAGCTACGAGCAGTACTTC
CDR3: CASSQGSGTGASYEQYF

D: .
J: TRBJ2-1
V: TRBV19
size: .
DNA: TGTGCCAGTAGTATAGGGAGGGACTCCTACAATGAGCAGTTCTTC
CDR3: CASSIGRDSYNEQFF

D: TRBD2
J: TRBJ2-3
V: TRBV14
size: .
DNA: TGTGCCAGCAGCCCTACCCGACTAGCGGTTCCAGATACGCAGTATTTT
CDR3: CASSPTRLAVPDTQYF

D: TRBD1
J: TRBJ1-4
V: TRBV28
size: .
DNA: TGTGCCAGCAGAGTTAGGGACAGGGGAGGGGAAAAACTGTTTTTT
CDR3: CASRVRDRGGEKLFF

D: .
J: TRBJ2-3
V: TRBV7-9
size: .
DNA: TGTGCCAGCAGCTTAGCCCTCCCAGATACGCAGTATTTT
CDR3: CASSLALPDTQYF

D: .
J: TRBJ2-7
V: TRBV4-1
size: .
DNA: TGCGCCAGCAGCCAAGCAGACGGACAGTCCTACGAGCAGTACTTC
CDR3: CASSQADGQSYEQYF

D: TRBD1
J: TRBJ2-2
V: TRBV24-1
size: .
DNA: TGTGCCACCAGTGGCCCGGGACAGGGGGCGACCGGGGAGCTGTTTTTT
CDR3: CATSGPGQGATGELFF

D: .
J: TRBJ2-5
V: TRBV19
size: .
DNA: TGTGCCAGTAGTACCGAGGCTTTCCTTCTGAGCCAAGAGACCCAGTACTTC
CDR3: CASSTEAFLLSQETQYF

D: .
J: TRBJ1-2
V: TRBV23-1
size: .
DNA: TGCGCCAGCAGTCAATGCAGGCGCTATGGCTACACCTTC
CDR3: CASSQCRRYGYTF

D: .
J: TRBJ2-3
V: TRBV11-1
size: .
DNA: TGTGCCAGCAGCTTATACAGCAGGGTTAGCACAGATACGCAGTATTTT
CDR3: CASSLYSRVSTDTQYF

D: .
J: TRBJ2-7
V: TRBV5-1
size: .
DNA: TGCGCCAGCAGCTTTTGGCAGGGGTCCACCTACGAGCAGTACTTC
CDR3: CASSFWQGSTYEQYF

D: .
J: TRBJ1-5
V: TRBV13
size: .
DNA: TGTGCCAGCAGCTCCCCCTCAGGCAGGTTGTTGCAGCCCCAGCATTTT
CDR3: CASSSPSGRLLQPQHF

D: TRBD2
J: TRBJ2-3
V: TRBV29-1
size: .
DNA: TGCAGCGTTGAAGATTGGGAGCGGGAGGGCTCAGATACGCAGTATTTT
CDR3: CSVEDWEREGSDTQYF

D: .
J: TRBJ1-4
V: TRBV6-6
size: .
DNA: TGTGCCAGCAGTCATTCGGTTCCGGGGTCTGGGAAAGAAAAACTGTTTTTT
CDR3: CASSHSVPGSGKEKLFF

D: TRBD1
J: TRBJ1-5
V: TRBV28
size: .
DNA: TGTGCCACCGCCTCAGGGGGCGCTGACCAGCCCCAGCATTTT
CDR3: CATASGGADQPQHF

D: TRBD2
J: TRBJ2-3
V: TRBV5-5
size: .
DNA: TGTGCCAGCAGCCCGGGGGGGGCGGGCGATACGCAGTATTTT
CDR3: CASSPGGAGDTQYF

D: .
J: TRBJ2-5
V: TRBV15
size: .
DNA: TGTGCCACCAGCCTCCCTCGGGGAGGAGGCGGCCGAGAGACCCAGTACTTC
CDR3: CATSLPRGGGGRETQYF

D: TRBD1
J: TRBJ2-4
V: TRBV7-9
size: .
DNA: TGTGCCAGCAGCTCCTCCGAGGGACAGGACATTCAGTACTTC
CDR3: CASSSSEGQDIQYF

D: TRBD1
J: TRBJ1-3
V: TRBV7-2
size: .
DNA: TGTGCCAGCAGCTTAGGCTCGGGACAGCATGGAAACACCATATATTTT
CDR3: CASSLGSGQHGNTIYF

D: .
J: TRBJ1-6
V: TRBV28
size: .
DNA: TGTGCCAGCAGTCTCCCGGACATAGGGTCCTATAATTCACCCCTCCACTTT
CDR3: CASSLPDIGSYNSPLHF

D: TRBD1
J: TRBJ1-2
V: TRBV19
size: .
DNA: TGTGCCAGCACAGGGGTAGCTAACTATGGCTACACCTTC
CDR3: CASTGVANYGYTF

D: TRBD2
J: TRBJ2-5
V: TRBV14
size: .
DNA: TGTGCCAGCAGCCGACTAGCCCAAGAGACCCAGTACTTC
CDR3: CASSRLAQETQYF

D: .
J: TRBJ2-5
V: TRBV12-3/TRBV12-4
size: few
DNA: TGTGCCAGCAGACGGGTGTTAGAGACCCAGTACTTC
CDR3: CASRRVLETQYF

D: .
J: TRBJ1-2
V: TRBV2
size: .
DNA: TGTGCCAGCACCCACAGGGAGACCTATGGCTACACCTTC
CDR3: CASTHRETYGYTF

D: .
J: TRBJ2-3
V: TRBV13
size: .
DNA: TGTGCCAGCAGCTCAGCCTGGGGCCGCACAGATACGCAGTATTTT
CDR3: CASSSAWGRTDTQYF

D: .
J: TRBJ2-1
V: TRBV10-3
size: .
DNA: TGTGCTATCAGTGGGGACTCAGACAATGAGCAGTTCTTC
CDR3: CAISGDSDNEQFF

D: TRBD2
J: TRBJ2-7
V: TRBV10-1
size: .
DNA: TGCGCCAGGAAAACTAGCGGGAGCACGTCCTACGAGCAGTACTTC
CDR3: CARKTSGSTSYEQYF

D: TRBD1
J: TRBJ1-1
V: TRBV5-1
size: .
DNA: TGCGCCAGCAGCTCGACAGGGTGGGTCACTGAAGCTTTCTTT
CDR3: CASSSTGWVTEAFF

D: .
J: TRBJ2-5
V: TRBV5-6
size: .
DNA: TGTGCCAGCAGCTTAAAACGGTCGGAAGAGACCCAGTACTTC
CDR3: CASSLKRSEETQYF

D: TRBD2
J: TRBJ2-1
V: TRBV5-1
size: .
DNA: TGCGCCAGCAGCTCGCCAGGGACTAGCGGGTCTCATGCAAATGAGCAGTTCTTC
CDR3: CASSSPGTSGSHANEQFF

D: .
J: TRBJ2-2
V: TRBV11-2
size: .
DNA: TGTGCCAGCAGCCTATACTCCACCGGGGAGCTGTTTTTT
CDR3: CASSLYSTGELFF

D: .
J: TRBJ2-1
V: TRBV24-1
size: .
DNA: TGTGCCACCAGTGATTTCAGCGGTCTGGAGGAGCAGTTCTTC
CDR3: CATSDFSGLEEQFF